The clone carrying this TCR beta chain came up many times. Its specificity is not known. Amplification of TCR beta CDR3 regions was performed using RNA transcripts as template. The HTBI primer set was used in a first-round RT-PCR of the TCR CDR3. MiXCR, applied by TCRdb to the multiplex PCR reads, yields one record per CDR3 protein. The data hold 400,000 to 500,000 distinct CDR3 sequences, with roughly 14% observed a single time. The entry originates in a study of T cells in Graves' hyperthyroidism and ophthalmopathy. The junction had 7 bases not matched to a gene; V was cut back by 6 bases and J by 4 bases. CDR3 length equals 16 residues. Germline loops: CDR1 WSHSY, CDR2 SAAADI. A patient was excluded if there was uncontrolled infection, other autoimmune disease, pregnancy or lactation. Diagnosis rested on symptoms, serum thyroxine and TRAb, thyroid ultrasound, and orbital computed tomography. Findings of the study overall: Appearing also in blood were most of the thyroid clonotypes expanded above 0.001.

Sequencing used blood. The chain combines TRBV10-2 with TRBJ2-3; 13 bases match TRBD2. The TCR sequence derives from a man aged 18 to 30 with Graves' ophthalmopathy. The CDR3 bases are TGCGCCAGCAGGACCGGGACTAGCGGGATCGCAGATACGCAGTATTTT. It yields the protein CASRTGTSGIADTQYF.